A selection of T cell receptor beta chains follows, all from one sample in a study of OX40 agonist ivuxolimab in advanced cancers. The table came from immunoSEQ multiplex PCR; TCRdb's copy has only in-frame clones and leaves some out. The sample has 80,000 to 130,000 clones, approximately 90% seen once. The sequenced sample was CD4+ or CD8+ T cells sorted from blood, obtained in a trial of the OX40 agonist ivuxolimab. The receptors were gathered from an adult with an advanced solid tumor such as melanoma, head and neck, liver or kidney cancer. Each CDR3 is given with its conserved first and last residue. The order of the fields is J gene, D gene, V gene, CDR3 protein, CDR3 DNA. The D gene is left open where the match is weak.

TRBJ1-2	NA	TRBV28	CASSGPTDYGYTF	TGTGCCAGCAGTGGGCCAACCGACTATGGCTACACCTTC
TRBJ1-1	NA	TRBV7-9	CASSLSGSPMNTEAFF	TGTGCCAGCAGCTTATCGGGGTCCCCGATGAACACTGAAGCTTTCTTT
TRBJ2-3	NA	TRBV2	CASSSGTPVRTDTQYF	TGTGCCAGCAGCTCCGGGACTCCGGTCCGAACAGATACGCAGTATTTT
TRBJ2-7	NA	TRBV5-4	CASSSKGEGSYEQYF	TGTGCCAGCAGCAGTAAGGGGGAGGGGTCCTACGAGCAGTACTTC
TRBJ2-3	NA	TRBV5-1	CASSLAPAPADTQYF	TGCGCCAGCAGCTTGGCCCCGGCGCCGGCAGATACGCAGTATTTT
TRBJ2-3	NA	TRBV19	CASSIFSAGDTQYF	TGTGCCAGTAGTATATTCAGCGCCGGAGATACGCAGTATTTT
TRBJ2-1	NA	TRBV7-9	CASRINLGRGEEQFF	TGTGCCAGCAGAATAAACCTCGGCAGGGGAGAAGAGCAGTTCTTC
TRBJ1-1	TRBD1	TRBV6-1	CASRPSQGAMGAFF	TGTGCCAGCAGGCCATCACAGGGGGCGATGGGAGCTTTCTTT
TRBJ1-2	NA	TRBV28	CASSRGGPRSNYGYTF	TGTGCCAGCAGCCGGGGGGGACCAAGATCTAACTATGGCTACACCTTC
TRBJ2-3	NA	TRBV5-4	CASSQPFGVSDTQYF	TGTGCCAGCAGCCAACCGTTCGGGGTGTCGGATACGCAGTATTTT
TRBJ2-7	TRBD2	TRBV28	CASSEGLAGAYEQYF	TGTGCCAGCAGTGAAGGACTAGCGGGAGCCTACGAGCAGTACTTC
TRBJ2-3	NA	TRBV19	CASSPYGGRDTDTQYF	TGTGCCAGTAGCCCCTATGGGGGTCGGGACACAGATACGCAGTATTTT
TRBJ2-1	NA	TRBV7-8	CASSLGRPSYNEQFF	TGTGCCAGCAGCTTAGGACGGCCCTCCTACAATGAGCAGTTCTTC
TRBJ1-5	TRBD1	TRBV28	CASSPQPGQGGYQPQHF	TGTGCCAGCAGTCCCCAACCTGGACAGGGAGGATATCAGCCCCAGCATTTT